The TCR beta chain described here comes from a study of T cell responses to AZD1222 COVID-19 vaccine. Regarding the study as a whole: Targeting of unmutated variant regions was reportedly seen in nearly half of spike-specific TCRs. Mapped onto spike, vaccine-associated CD4 TCRs spanned it and were dominant at 160-218 and 743-854. Clonal diversity may have been underestimated in mostly white British donors.

As concerns this clone: What it binds is unknown.

The length of the CDR3 is 15 residues. With V trimmed by 6 bases and J by 5 bases, 9 bases remained unmatched. Germline V gene data show CDR1 as LNHDA and CDR2 as SQIVND (reference sequence). The protocol was immunoSEQ multiplex PCR, while the TCRdb copy is restricted to in-frame clones and leaves out a portion. The sample contains roughly 120,000 clones, about 90% of which appear only once. The sequence was obtained from an adult who received the AZD1222 COVID-19 vaccine. The chain has TRBV19 and TRBJ1-4; 7 nucleotides line up with TRBD1. The sequenced sample was peripheral blood, obtained 28 days after the second AZD1222 dose. The CDR3 loop is CASREGNRGNEKLFF. In DNA, the CDR3 is TGTGCCAGTAGGGAGGGCAACAGGGGCAATGAAAAACTGTTTTTT.